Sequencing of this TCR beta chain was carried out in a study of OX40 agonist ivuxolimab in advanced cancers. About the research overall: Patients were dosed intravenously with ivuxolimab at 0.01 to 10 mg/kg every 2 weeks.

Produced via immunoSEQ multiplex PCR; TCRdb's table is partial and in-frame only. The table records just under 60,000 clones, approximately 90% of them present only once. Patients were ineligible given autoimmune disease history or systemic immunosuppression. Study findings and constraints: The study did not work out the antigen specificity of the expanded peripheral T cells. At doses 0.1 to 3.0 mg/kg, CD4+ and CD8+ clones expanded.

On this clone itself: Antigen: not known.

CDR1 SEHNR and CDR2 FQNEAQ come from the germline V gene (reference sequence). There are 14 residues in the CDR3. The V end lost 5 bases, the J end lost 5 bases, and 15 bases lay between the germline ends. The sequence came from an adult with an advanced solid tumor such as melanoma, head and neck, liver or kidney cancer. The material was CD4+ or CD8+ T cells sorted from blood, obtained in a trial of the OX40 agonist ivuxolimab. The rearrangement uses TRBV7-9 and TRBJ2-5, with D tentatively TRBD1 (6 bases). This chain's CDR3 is CASSKAGVGETQYF. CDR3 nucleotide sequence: TGTGCCAGCAGCAAAGCAGGGGTTGGGGAGACCCAGTACTTC. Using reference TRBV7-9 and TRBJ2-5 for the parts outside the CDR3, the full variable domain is DTGVSQNPRHKITKRGQNVTFRCDPISEHNRLYWYRQTLGQGPEFLTYFQNEAQLEKSRLLSDRFSAERPKGSFSTLEIQRTEQGDSAMYLCASSKAGVGETQYFGPGTRLLVL.